The clone carrying this TCR beta chain has just a few counts. Antigen unknown. The data originate from a study of post-analysis software for immune sequencing data. As for the study in general: Included among the disease courses, which were recorded for the cohort, were relapsing-remitting, secondary progressive and progressive-relapsing multiple sclerosis. Findings and caveats of the study: Strong co-clustering by F measure linked samples that shared a preparation batch. Patients with multiple sclerosis recorded significantly lower normalized Chao1 diversity than controls, the study found. Elevated frequency relative to controls characterized four or five TRBV segments in patients, TRBV5-6, TRBV5-1 and TRBV20-1 among them.

Prepared TCR beta cDNA libraries contained unique molecular identifiers. Researchers reported a few hundred thousand cDNA molecules coming from around 1 to 10 million T cells. TCRdb reanalysed the PCR reads using MiXCR and keeps one entry per CDR3 protein. In the table there are 750,000 to 950,000 distinct CDR3 sequences, roughly 46% of which are singletons. The CDR3 is made up of 15 amino acids. V lost 2 bases to trimming and J lost 6 bases, with 17 bases between them. Germline-derived CDR1 and CDR2 are SGHTA and FQGTGA. The chain has TRBV7-3 and TRBJ2-7; D perhaps matches TRBD2 (5 bases). This TCR came from a girl under 18 with multiple sclerosis. The specimen was blood. DNA for the CDR3: TGTGCCAGCAGCTTACTGCCGGGTCCTGGGAGCGAGCAGTACTTC. The encoded protein is CASSLLPGPGSEQYF.